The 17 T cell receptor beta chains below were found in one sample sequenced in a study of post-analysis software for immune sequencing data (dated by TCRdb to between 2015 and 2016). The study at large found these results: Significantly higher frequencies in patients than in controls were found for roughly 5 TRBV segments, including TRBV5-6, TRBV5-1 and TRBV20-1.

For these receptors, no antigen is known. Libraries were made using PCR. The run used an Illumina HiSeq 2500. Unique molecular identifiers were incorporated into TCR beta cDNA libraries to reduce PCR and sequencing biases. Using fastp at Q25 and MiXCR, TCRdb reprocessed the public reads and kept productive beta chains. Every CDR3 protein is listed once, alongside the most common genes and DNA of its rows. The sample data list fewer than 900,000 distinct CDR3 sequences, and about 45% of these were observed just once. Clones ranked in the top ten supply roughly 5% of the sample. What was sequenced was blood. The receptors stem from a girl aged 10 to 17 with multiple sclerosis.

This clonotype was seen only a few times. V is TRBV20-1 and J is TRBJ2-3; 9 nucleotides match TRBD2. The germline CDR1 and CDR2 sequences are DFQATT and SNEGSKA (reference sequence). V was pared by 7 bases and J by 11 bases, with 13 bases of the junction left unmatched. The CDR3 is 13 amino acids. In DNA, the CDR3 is TGCAGTGTCCAGTTTGCGGGAGGGCTCCTGCAGTATTTT. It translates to CSVQFAGGLLQYF.

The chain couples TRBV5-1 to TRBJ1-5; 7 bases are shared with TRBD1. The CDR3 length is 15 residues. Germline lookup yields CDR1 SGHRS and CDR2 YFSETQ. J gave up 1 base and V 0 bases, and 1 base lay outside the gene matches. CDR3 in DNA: TGCGCCAGCAGCTTGGCGGACAGGAGCAATCAGCCCCAGCATTTT. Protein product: CASSLADRSNQPQHF.

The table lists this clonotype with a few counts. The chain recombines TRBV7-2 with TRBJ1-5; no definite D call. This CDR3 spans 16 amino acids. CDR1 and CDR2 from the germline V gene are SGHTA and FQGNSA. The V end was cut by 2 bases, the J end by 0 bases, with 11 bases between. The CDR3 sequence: CASSLKRLSSNQPQHF. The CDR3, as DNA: TGTGCCAGCAGCTTAAAGAGACTTAGTAGCAATCAGCCCCAGCATTTT.

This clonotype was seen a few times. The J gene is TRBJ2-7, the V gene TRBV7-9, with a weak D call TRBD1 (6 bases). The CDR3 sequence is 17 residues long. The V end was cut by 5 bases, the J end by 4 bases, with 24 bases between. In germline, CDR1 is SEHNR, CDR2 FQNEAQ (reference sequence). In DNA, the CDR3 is TGTGCCAGCAGCCCCGTAGTGGGCAGGGGCGACCCTTACGAGCAGTACTTC. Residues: CASSPVVGRGDPYEQYF.

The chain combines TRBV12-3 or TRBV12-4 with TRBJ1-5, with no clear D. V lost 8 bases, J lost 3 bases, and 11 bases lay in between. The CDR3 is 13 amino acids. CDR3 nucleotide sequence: TGTGCCAGCGCAACAGATCTCAATCAGCCCCAGCATTTT. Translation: CASATDLNQPQHF.

This CDR3 reads CASSQTIEQGARNEQFF. In DNA, the CDR3 is TGCGCCAGCAGCCAAACGATCGAACAGGGGGCGAGAAATGAGCAGTTCTTC. The rearrangement links TRBV4-1 to TRBJ2-1, with TRBD1 identical over 9 bases. Trimming cost V 2 bases and J 7 bases; bases outside gene matches: 12. Germline CDR1 is MGHRA and CDR2 is YSYEKL. The CDR3 length is 17 residues.

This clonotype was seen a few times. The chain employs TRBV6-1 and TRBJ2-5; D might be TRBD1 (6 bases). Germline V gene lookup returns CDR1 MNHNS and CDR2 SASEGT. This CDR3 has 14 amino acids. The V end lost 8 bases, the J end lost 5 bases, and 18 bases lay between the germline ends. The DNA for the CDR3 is TGTGCCAGCGATGCAGGGGAAGGGTGGGAGACCCAGTACTTC. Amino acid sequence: CASDAGEGWETQYF.

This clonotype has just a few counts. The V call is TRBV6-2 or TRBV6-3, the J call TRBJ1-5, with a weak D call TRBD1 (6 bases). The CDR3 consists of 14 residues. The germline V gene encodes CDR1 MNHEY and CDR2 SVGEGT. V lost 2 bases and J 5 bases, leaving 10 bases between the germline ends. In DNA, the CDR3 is TGTGCCAGCAGTTACCTCGCAGGGGATCAGCCCCAGCATTTT. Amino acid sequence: CASSYLAGDQPQHF.

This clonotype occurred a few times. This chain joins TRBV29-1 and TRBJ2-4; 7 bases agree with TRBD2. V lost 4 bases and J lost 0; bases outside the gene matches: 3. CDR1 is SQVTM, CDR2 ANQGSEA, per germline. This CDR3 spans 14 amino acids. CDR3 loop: CSVGLAVAKNIQYF. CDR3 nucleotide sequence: TGCAGCGTTGGTCTAGCGGTAGCCAAAAACATTCAGTACTTC.

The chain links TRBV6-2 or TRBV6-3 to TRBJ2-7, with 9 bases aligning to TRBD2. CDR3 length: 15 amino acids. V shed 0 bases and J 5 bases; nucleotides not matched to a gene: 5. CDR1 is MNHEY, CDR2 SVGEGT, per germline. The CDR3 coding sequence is TGTGCCAGCAGTTACTCTAGCGGGAGTTCCCACGAGCAGTACTTC. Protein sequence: CASSYSSGSSHEQYF.

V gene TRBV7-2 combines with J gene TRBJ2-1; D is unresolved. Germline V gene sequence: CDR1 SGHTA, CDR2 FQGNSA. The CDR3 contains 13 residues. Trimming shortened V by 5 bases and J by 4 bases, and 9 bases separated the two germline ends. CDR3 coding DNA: TGTGCCAGCAGCCCCGCCCCATACAATGAGCAGTTCTTC. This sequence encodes CASSPAPYNEQFF.

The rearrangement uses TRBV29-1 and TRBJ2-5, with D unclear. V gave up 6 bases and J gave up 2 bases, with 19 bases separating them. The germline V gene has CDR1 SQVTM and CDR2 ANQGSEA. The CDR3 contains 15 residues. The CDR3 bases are TGCAGCGTCAGAGCTGGGTCGCGCAGTCAAGAGACCCAGTACTTC. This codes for CSVRAGSRSQETQYF.

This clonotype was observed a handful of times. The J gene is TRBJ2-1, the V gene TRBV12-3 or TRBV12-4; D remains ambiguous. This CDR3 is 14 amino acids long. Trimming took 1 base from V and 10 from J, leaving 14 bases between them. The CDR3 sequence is CASSLDSNTYEQFF. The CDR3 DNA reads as TGTGCCAGCAGTTTAGACTCGAACACCTACGAGCAGTTCTTC.

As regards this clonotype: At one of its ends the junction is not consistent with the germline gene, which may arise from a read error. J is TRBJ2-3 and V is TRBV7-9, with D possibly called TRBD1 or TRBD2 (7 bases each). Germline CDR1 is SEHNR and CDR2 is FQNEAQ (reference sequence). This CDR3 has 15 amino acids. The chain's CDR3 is CASSTPGQRGDTRYF. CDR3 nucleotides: TGTGCCAGCAGCACCCCGGGACAGCGGGGAGATACGCGGTATTTT.

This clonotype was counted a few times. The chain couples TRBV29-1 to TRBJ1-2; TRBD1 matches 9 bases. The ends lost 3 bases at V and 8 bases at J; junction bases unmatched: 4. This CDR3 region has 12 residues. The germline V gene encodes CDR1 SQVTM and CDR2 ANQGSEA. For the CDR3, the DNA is TGCAGCGTTGACACAGGGGGCTTGGGCTACACCTTC. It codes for CSVDTGGLGYTF. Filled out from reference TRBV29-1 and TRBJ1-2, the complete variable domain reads SAVISQKPSRDICQRGTSLTIQCQVDSQVTMMFWYRQQPGQSLTLIATANQGSEATYESGFVIDKFPISRPNLTFSTLTVSNMSPEDSSIYLCSVDTGGLGYTFGSGTRLTVV.

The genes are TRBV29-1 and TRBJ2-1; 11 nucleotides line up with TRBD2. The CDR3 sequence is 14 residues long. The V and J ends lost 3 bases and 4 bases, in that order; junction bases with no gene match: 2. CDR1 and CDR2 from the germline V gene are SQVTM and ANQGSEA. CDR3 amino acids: CSVELAGGYNEQFF. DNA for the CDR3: TGCAGCGTTGAGTTAGCGGGAGGGTACAATGAGCAGTTCTTC.

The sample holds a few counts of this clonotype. CDR3 in amino acids: CASSSGQGFGYTF. CDR3 DNA: TGTGCCAGCAGTTCGGGACAGGGGTTTGGCTACACCTTC. The chain has TRBV12-3 or TRBV12-4 and TRBJ1-2; 10 nucleotides align to TRBD1. With 4 bases clipped from V and 7 bases from J, the junction kept 3 bases outside the gene matches. There are 13 residues in the CDR3.